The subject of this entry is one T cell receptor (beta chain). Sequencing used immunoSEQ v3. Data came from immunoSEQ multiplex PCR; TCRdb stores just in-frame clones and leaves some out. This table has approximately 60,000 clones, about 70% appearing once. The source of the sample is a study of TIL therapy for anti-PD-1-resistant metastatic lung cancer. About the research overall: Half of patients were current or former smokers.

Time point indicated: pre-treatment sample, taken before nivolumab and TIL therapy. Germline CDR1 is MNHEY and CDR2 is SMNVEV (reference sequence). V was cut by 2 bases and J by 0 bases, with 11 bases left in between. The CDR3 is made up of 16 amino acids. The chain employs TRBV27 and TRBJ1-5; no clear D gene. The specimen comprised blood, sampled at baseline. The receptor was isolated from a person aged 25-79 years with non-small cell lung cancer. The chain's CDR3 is CASSLMAASSNQPQHF. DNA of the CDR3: TGTGCCAGCAGTTTAATGGCAGCAAGTAGCAATCAGCCCCAGCATTTT.